A single sample gave rise to the 5 T cell receptor beta chains below, sequenced in a study of regulatory T cells in long-lasting Graves disease. With iRepertoire HTBI primers and Arm-PCR of CDR3 regions, TCR beta libraries were built. TCRdb redid the calling of the multiplex PCR reads with MiXCR, one entry per CDR3 protein. Found here are 350,000 to 450,000 distinct CDR3 sequences, about 15% of them singletons; the top ten hold roughly a sixth. Time point in this sample: newly diagnosed GD, antithyroid drugs for less than 3 months. Generation of the TCR library employed RNA extracted from PBMCs. The same sample was also used in a study of T cells in Graves' hyperthyroidism and ophthalmopathy.

Here the sequenced sample was peripheral blood mononuclear cells (PBMCs), taken at new diagnosis, from a patient treated with antithyroid drugs. Receptor source: a woman aged 25-40 years with Graves disease.

Many counts were recorded for this clonotype. The germline gene is not matched at one end of the junction; a read error may be the cause. The rearrangement uses TRBV30 and TRBJ2-3; D gene unclear. Germline lookup yields CDR1 GTSNPN and CDR2 SVGIG (reference sequence). The CDR3 extends over 11 amino acids. CDR3 coding DNA: TGTGCCTGGAGTAGCAAAGATACGCAGTATTTT. It specifies CAWSSKDTQYF.

This clonotype showed up just a few times. The gene calls are TRBV2 and TRBJ2-1; 14 positions agree with TRBD2. From germline, CDR1 is SNHLY and CDR2 FYNNEI. The CDR3 spans 14 residues. V was pared by 8 bases and J by 5 bases, with 2 bases of the junction left unmatched. In DNA, the CDR3 is TGTGCCAGCTGGGGACTAGCGGGGGACAATGAGCAGTTCTTC. Its protein is CASWGLAGDNEQFF.

V usage is TRBV6-2 or TRBV6-3 and J usage is TRBJ1-5; TRBD1 matches 7 bases. Gene TRBJ2-3 matches the end of the DNA better, so the J call may be wrong. Germline CDR1 reads MNHEY; CDR2 reads SVGEGT. This CDR3 is 18 amino acids long. The CDR3 sequence is CASSHLPTGPWHNQPQYF. In DNA, the CDR3 is TGTGCCAGCAGCCACCTCCCGACAGGGCCTTGGCACAATCAGCCCCAGTATTTT.

There are a few counts of this clonotype. The V gene is TRBV28, the J gene TRBJ2-3, with 8 bases fitting TRBD2. Germline-derived CDR1 and CDR2 are MDHEN and SYDVKM. After removal of 7 bases from V and 1 base from J, the junction contained 4 bases not matched to a gene. The CDR3 sequence is 14 residues long. CDR3 in amino acids: CASTRGGGTDTQYF. The CDR3 nucleotides are TGTGCCAGCACCCGGGGGGGGGGCACAGATACGCAGTATTTT.

The rearrangement joins TRBV9 to TRBJ2-7, with D uncertain. The germline gives CDR1 SGDLS, CDR2 YYNGEE. Trimming took off 4 bases at V and 5 bases at J, with 16 bases between the two ends. This CDR3 spans 14 amino acids. CDR3 nucleotide sequence: TGTGCCAGCAGCCCCCGGTACTCCCGGGACGAGCAGTACTTC. It specifies CASSPRYSRDEQYF. Complete variable domain (other parts from reference TRBV9 and TRBJ2-7): DSGVTQTPKHLITATGQRVTLRCSPRSGDLSVYWYQQSLDQGLQFLIQYYNGEERAKGNILERFSAQQFPDLHSELNLSSLELGDSALYFCASSPRYSRDEQYFGPGTRLTVT.